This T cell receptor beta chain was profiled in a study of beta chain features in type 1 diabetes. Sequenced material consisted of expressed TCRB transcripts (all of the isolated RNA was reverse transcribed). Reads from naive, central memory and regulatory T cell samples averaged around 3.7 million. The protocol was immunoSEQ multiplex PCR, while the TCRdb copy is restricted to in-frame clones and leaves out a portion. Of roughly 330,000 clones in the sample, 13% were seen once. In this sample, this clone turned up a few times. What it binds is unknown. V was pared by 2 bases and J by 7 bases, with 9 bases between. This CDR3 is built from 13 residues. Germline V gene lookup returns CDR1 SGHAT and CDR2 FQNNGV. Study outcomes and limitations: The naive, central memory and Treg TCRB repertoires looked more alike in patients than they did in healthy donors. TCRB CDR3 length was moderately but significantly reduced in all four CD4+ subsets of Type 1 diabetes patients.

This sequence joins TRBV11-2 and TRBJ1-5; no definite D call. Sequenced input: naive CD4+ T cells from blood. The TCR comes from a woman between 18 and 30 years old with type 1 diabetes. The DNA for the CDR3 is TGTGCCAGCAGCTTAAGTCTGAGACAGCCCCAGCATTTT. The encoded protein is CASSLSLRQPQHF.